This is a list of T cell receptor beta chains from one sample in a study of blood T cell repertoires in COVID-19. Using immunoSEQ multiplex PCR, the repertoire was profiled, and TCRdb retains in-frame clones only, with some absent. The sample records under 300,000 clones, 85% to 90% being singletons. Sequencing was performed on peripheral blood. The source is a human donor in a cohort sampled during active COVID-19. CDR3s include the opening cysteine and the closing phenylalanine or tryptophan. The D gene is left open where the match is weak. The size entry is marked missing in some rows and otherwise reads once, few, many or a size class.

d_gene	v_gene	abundance	j_gene	CDR3nt	CDR3aa
TRBD2	TRBV24-1	NA	TRBJ2-1	TGTGCCACCAGGGGAGCGGGAAGGGGCAATGAGCAGTTCTTC	CATRGAGRGNEQFF
TRBD2	TRBV5-1	NA	TRBJ2-2	TGCGCCAGCAGCTTTTTTAGCGGGAGGAATCCGAACACCGGGGAGCTGTTTTTT	CASSFFSGRNPNTGELFF
TRBD1	TRBV5-1	NA	TRBJ1-2	TGCGCCAGCAGCTTTCCGGGACAGGGGGCCTCTGGCTACACCTTC	CASSFPGQGASGYTF
NA	TRBV7-2	NA	TRBJ1-3	TGTGCCAGCAGCCCCGGCGGTAACACCATATATTTT	CASSPGGNTIYF
TRBD1	TRBV7-2	NA	TRBJ2-5	TGTGCCAGCAGCTTAAGACAGGGTGGGCCCCGGACCCAGTACTTC	CASSLRQGGPRTQYF
NA	TRBV18	NA	TRBJ2-5	TGTGCCAGCTCACTGCAGGGTAGGGAGACCCAGTACTTC	CASSLQGRETQYF
TRBD2	TRBV29-1	NA	TRBJ2-3	TGCAGCGTTGATGGGGGACTAGCGGGAGCACAGCATACGCAGTATTTT	CSVDGGLAGAQHTQYF
TRBD1	TRBV19	NA	TRBJ1-6	TGTGCCAGTAGAGTGGCTGGAGACAGGGGGCTGGCCCTCCACTTT	CASRVAGDRGLALHF
TRBD1	TRBV2	few	TRBJ2-3	TGTGCTGGTGACAGGGGTACAGATACGCAGTATTTT	CAGDRGTDTQYF
TRBD2	TRBV2	NA	TRBJ2-2	TGTGCCAGCAGGGGAATAGCGGGAGGCCTCACCGGGGAGCTGTTTTTT	CASRGIAGGLTGELFF
NA	TRBV9	NA	TRBJ2-1	TGTGCCAGCAGCGAGGGGGATGAGCAGTTCTTC	CASSEGDEQFF
TRBD2	TRBV2	once	TRBJ2-1	TGTGCCAAGACTAGCGGGAACAACAATGAGCAGTTCTTC	CAKTSGNNNEQFF
NA	TRBV28	once	TRBJ1-2	TGTGCCAGCAGTCAATCGGACACCGATGGCTACACCTTC	CASSQSDTDGYTF
NA	TRBV28	NA	TRBJ1-3	TGTGCCAGCAGTTGGGGGGGAATCAGTTCTGGAAACACCATATATTTT	CASSWGGISSGNTIYF
NA	TRBV19	NA	TRBJ2-2	TGTGCCAGTAATTCAGGGGTGGACACCGGGGAGCTGTTTTTT	CASNSGVDTGELFF
TRBD1	TRBV27	NA	TRBJ2-7	TGTGCCAGCAGTTTGAGCAGGGGGTACGAGCAGTACTTC	CASSLSRGYEQYF
TRBD2	TRBV11-3	few	TRBJ2-3	TGTGCCAGCAGCCGGGGACTAGCGGGATTGGGAGATACGCAGTATTTT	CASSRGLAGLGDTQYF
TRBD2	TRBV27	few	TRBJ2-2	TGTGCCAGCAGTCCGCTAGCGGGATTCTCCGGGGAGCTGTTTTTT	CASSPLAGFSGELFF
NA	TRBV4-3	NA	TRBJ2-1	TGCGCCAGCAGCCAAGATTCTAAGATACATGAGCAGTTCTTC	CASSQDSKIHEQFF
TRBD1	TRBV2	NA	TRBJ1-5	TGTGCCAGCGCGGGACAGGCTAATCAGCCCCAGCATTTT	CASAGQANQPQHF
TRBD1	TRBV3-1/TRBV3-2	NA	TRBJ2-1	TGTGCCAGCAGCCACGGGACAGGGGGATTCAGCTCCTACAATGAGCAGTTCTTC	CASSHGTGGFSSYNEQFF
NA	TRBV6-2/TRBV6-3	NA	TRBJ2-2	TGTGCCAGCAGTTACGTAGTCGGGGAGCTGTTTTTT	CASSYVVGELFF
NA	TRBV7-9	NA	TRBJ1-1	TGTGCCAGCAGCCTCCTTATGACTGAAGCTTTCTTT	CASSLLMTEAFF
TRBD1	TRBV29-1	NA	TRBJ1-1	TGCAGCGTACCCGGACAGGGGGGCACTGAAGCTTTCTTT	CSVPGQGGTEAFF
TRBD2	TRBV2	NA	TRBJ2-7	TGTGCCACTCACGCGCGGGAGTCAACCTACGAGCAGTACTTC	CATHARESTYEQYF
NA	TRBV5-8	NA	TRBJ2-2	TGTGCCAGCAGCTTGGCCGCGGGGTCTTGGGAGAAAGTTTCCGGGGAGCTGTTTTTT	CASSLAAGSWEKVSGELFF
NA	TRBV30	NA	TRBJ2-1	TGTGCCTGGAACTACAGGGTAAGGGCCAAGCCCCCAACCCCCAACGGTGAGCAGTTCTTC	CAWNYRVRAKPPTPNGEQFF
TRBD2	TRBV5-1	NA	TRBJ2-1	TGCGCCAGCAGCTTGGTGGCTAGCGGGAGGGCCCGGGAGCAGTTCTTC	CASSLVASGRAREQFF
NA	TRBV28	NA	TRBJ2-7	TGTGCCAGCAGTTCCCACATCCCAGGCTCCTACGAGCAGTACTTC	CASSSHIPGSYEQYF
NA	TRBV7-8	NA	TRBJ2-1	TGTGCCAGCAGCCGACAGAGGCATGAGCAGTTCTTC	CASSRQRHEQFF
TRBD2	TRBV10-3	once	TRBJ2-3	TGTGCCATCAGTGAGTCGACTAGCGGCAGCACAGATACGCAGTATTTT	CAISESTSGSTDTQYF
NA	TRBV4-3	NA	TRBJ2-3	TGCGCCAGCAGCCAAGATGGAGCCCGAGCTAGCACAGATACGCAGTATTTT	CASSQDGARASTDTQYF
TRBD1	TRBV18	NA	TRBJ2-1	TGTGCCAGCTCGCACTCACAGGGGCGGACCTACAATGAGCAGTTCTTC	CASSHSQGRTYNEQFF
NA	TRBV7-9	NA	TRBJ2-2	TGTGCCAGCAGCTTAGACGGACAGATATACACCGGGGAGCTGTTTTTT	CASSLDGQIYTGELFF
TRBD2	TRBV9	once	TRBJ2-5	TGTGCCAGCAGCGATAGTACCGGGGGGGAGACCCAGTACTTC	CASSDSTGGETQYF
NA	TRBV7-2	NA	TRBJ2-3	TGTGCCAGCAGCTTAGATGGTTTACAGGTCACAGATACGCAGTATTTT	CASSLDGLQVTDTQYF
TRBD1	TRBV6-6	NA	TRBJ1-1	TGTGCCAGCAGTAAACAGGGGGTCACTGAAGCTTTCTTT	CASSKQGVTEAFF
TRBD1	TRBV29-1	few	TRBJ1-5	TGCAGCGTTGCTCAGGGGGCGCGGGGTCAGCCCCAGCATTTT	CSVAQGARGQPQHF
TRBD1	TRBV28	NA	TRBJ2-1	TGTGCCAGCAGGCCAGGGGGCCTCCCCCCCGACGACAATGAGCAGTTCTTC	CASRPGGLPPDDNEQFF
NA	TRBV5-1	once	TRBJ1-2	TGCGCCAGCAGCTCGGACGGGAGCCCCGATGGCTACACCTTC	CASSSDGSPDGYTF
TRBD2	TRBV6-6	NA	TRBJ2-2	TGTGCCAGCAGTTACAGGGCGGGGGCGAACACCGGGGAGCTGTTTTTT	CASSYRAGANTGELFF
NA	TRBV3-1/TRBV3-2	NA	TRBJ2-6	TGTGCCAGCAGCCAAGGGGAGGCTCGACGGACCCGCTCTGGGGCCAACGTCCTGACTTTC	CASSQGEARRTRSGANVLTF
TRBD1	TRBV6-5	NA	TRBJ1-2	TGTGCCAGCAGTTACAGCACAGGGGGGGGCTATGGCTACACCTTC	CASSYSTGGGYGYTF
TRBD2	TRBV19	NA	TRBJ2-5	TGTGCCAGTAGTCCGCGGGAGCTTTCCCCTGGGACCCAGTACTTC	CASSPRELSPGTQYF
NA	TRBV4-3	once	TRBJ1-1	TGCGCCAGCAGCCAAGTACGGGGACTTGAAGCTTTCTTT	CASSQVRGLEAFF
TRBD2	TRBV5-1	NA	TRBJ2-2	TGCGCCAGCAGCCCCAGCGGGATAGGGGCCGGGGAGCTGTTTTTT	CASSPSGIGAGELFF
TRBD2	TRBV5-4	NA	TRBJ2-5	TGTGCCAGCAGCACCGGGACTAGCGGGAGGAGGACTGAGACCCAGTACTTC	CASSTGTSGRRTETQYF
NA	TRBV13	NA	TRBJ2-1	TGTGCCAGCAGCATTACACGGGGCTCCTACAATGAGCAGTTCTTC	CASSITRGSYNEQFF
NA	TRBV5-1	NA	TRBJ1-6	TGCGCCAGCAGCTTTGGGAGGCCAAATTCACCCCTCCACTTT	CASSFGRPNSPLHF
TRBD2	TRBV3-1/TRBV3-2	NA	TRBJ2-4	TGTGCCAGCAGCCAAGGGGGGACTAGCGGGAGTGGGCTAGCCAAAAACATTCAGTACTTC	CASSQGGTSGSGLAKNIQYF
NA	TRBV6-8	NA	TRBJ1-2	TGTGCCAGCAGGCGACAGGTCTCATCGTCGGGCTACACCTTC	CASRRQVSSSGYTF
NA	TRBV5-1	NA	TRBJ2-7	TGCGCCAGCAGAGAGGCGGGACCCTACGAGCAGTACTTC	CASREAGPYEQYF
NA	TRBV15	few	TRBJ2-2	TGTGCCACCGTACGGGACATTAACACCGGGGAGCTGTTTTTT	CATVRDINTGELFF